One and the same sample provided the 3 T cell receptor beta chains below, sequenced in a study of human T cells and chemical hapten exposure. TCRdb passed the RACE reads through MiXCR, listing each CDR3 protein once. This sample has 150,000 to 200,000 distinct CDR3 sequences, with about 30% found just once. Documented time point: patch test 3, about 24 weeks after DPC sensitization. Treatment: therapeutic diphenylcyclopropenone sensitization with weekly scalp DPC. Sequencing was performed on whole blood, taken in connection with sensitization to the hapten diphenylcyclopropenone (DPC). These receptors were collected from a woman between 18 and 29 years old with alopecia areata. Some clones in this sample may be carry-over from other donors' samples.

The chain is built from TRBV3-1 and TRBJ1-6, with a weak D call TRBD1 (5 bases). The CDR3 runs 14 residues. CDR1 is LGHDT and CDR2 is YNNKEL in the germline V gene (reference sequence). Trimming took 2 bases from V and 8 from J, leaving 10 bases between them. The CDR3 loop is CASSQQGRDSPLHF. The CDR3 DNA reads TGTGCCAGCAGCCAACAGGGAAGGGATTCACCCCTCCACTTT.

This clonotype came up a few times. The CDR3 reads CASRLRNGTQNCNSPLHF. CDR3 coding DNA: TGTGCAAGTCGCTTACGGAACGGGACCCAAAATTGTAATTCACCCCTCCACTTT. V usage is TRBV12-2 and J usage is TRBJ1-6; TRBD1 reflects the table's D call only, with no check against the DNA. TRBV12-2 is described as a pseudogene. CDR3 length: 18 residues.

This clonotype was found a few times. The genes are TRBV21-1 and TRBJ2-7; the table's D gene call, TRBD2, was not cross checked with the DNA. TRBV21-1 is assigned pseudogene status. The CDR3 totals 17 residues. The CDR3 sequence: CASSSPPLTSGTYEQYF. The CDR3 DNA reads as TGTGCCAGCAGCTCCCCCCCCTTGACTAGCGGGACTTACGAGCAGTACTTC.